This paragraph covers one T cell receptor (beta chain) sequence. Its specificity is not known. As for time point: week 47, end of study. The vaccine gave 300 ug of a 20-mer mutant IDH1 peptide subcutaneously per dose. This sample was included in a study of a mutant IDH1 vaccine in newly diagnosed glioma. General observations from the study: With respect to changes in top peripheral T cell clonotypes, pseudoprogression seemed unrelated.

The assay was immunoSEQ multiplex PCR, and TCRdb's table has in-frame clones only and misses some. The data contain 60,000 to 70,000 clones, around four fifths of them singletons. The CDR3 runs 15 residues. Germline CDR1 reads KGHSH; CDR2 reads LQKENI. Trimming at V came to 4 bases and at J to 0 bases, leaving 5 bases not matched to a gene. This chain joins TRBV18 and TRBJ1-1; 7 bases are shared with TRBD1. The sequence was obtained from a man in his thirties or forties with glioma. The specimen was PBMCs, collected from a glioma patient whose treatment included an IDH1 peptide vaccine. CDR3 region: CASSLTTGMNTEAFF. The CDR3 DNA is TGTGCCAGCTCACTTACGACAGGGATGAACACTGAAGCTTTCTTT.